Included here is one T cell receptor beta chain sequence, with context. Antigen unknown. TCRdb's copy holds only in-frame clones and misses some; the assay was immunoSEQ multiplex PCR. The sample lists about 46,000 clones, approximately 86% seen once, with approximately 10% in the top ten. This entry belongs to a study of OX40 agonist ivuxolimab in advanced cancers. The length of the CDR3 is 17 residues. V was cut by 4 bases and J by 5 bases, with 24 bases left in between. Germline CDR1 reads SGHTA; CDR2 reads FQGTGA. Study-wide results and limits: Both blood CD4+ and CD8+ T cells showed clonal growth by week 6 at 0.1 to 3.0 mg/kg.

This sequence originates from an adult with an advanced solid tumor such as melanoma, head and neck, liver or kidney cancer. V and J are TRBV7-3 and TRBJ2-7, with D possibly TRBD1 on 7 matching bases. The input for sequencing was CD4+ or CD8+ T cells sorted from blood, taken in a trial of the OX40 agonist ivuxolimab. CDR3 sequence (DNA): TGTGCCAGCAGCTACCGGAAAGACAGGGAGGAAGGGAACGAGCAGTACTTC. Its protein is CASSYRKDREEGNEQYF.